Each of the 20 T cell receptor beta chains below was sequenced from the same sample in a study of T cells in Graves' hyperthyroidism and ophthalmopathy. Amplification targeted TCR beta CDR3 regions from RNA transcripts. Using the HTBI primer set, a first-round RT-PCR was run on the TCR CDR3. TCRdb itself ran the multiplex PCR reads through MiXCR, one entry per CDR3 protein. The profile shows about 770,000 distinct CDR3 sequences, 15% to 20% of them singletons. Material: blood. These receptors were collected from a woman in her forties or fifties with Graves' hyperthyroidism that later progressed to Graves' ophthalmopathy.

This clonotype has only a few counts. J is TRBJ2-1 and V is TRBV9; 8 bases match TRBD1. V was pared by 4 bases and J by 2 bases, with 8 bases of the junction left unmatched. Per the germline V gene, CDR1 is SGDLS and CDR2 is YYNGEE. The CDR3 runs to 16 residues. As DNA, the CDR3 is TGTGCCAGCAGCTACCGGGACAGGCCCCCCTACAATGAGCAGTTCTTC. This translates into CASSYRDRPPYNEQFF.

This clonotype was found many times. The CDR3 loop reads CASSVKSTEAFF. The DNA of the CDR3 is TGTGCCAGCTCAGTAAAAAGCACTGAAGCTTTCTTT. The chain joins TRBV18 to TRBJ1-1; D uncertain. The V end was cut by 5 bases, the J end by 4 bases, with 8 bases between. This CDR3 spans 12 amino acids. CDR1 is KGHSH and CDR2 is LQKENI in the germline V gene.

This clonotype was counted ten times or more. Written as DNA, the CDR3 is TGCAGTGCCGTACCCAACCGGGGGGCCCCCTCTAGCACAGATACGCAGTATTTT. This sequence encodes CSAVPNRGAPSSTDTQYF. The chain uses TRBV20-1 and TRBJ2-3; possible D gene TRBD2, 7 bases. CDR3 length: 18 amino acids. CDR1 is DFQATT, CDR2 SNEGSKA, per germline (reference sequence). V was shortened by 6 bases and J by 0 bases, with 25 bases between the two germline ends.

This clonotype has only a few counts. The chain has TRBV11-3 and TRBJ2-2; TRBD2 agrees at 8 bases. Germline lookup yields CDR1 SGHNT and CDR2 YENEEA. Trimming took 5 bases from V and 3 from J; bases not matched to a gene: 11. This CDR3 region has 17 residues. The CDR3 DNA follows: TGTGCCAGCAGCCGTCGGCTCGGGGGGGAAGACACCGGGGAGCTGTTTTTT. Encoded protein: CASSRRLGGEDTGELFF.

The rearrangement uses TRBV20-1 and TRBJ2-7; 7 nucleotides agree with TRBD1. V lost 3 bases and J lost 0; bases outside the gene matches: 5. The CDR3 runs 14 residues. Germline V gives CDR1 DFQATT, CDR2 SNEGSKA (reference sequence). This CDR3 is CSARVTGRSYEQYF. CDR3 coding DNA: TGCAGTGCTAGGGTGACAGGGCGCTCCTACGAGCAGTACTTC.

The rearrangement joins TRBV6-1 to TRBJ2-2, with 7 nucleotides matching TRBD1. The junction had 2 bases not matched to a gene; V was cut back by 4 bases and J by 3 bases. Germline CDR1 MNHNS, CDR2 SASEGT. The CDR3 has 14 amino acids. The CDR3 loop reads CASSGQGDTGELFF. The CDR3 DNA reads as TGTGCCAGCAGTGGACAGGGCGACACCGGGGAGCTGTTTTTT.

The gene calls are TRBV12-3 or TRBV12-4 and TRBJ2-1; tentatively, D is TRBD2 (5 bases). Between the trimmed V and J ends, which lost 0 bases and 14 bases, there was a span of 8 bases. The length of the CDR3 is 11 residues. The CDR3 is CASSLARGEFF. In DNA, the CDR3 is TGTGCCAGCAGTTTAGCCCGGGGAGAGTTCTTC.

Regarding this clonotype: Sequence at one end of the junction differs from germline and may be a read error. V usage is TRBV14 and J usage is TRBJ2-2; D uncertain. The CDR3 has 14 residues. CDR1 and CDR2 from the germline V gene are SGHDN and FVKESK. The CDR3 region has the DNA TGTGCCGGCAGCCTCGGGCAGGAGAACGGGGAGCTGTTTTTT. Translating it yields CAGSLGQENGELFF.

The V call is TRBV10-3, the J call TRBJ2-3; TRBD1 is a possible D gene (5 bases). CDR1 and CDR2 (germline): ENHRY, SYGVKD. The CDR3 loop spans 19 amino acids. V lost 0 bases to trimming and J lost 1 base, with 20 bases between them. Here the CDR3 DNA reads TGTGCCATCAGTGAGTCGATAGATCACAGGAGCTGGGGCACAGATACGCAGTATTTT. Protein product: CAISESIDHRSWGTDTQYF.

CDR3 nucleotide sequence: TGTGCCAGCAGCCTGCAACCCAAGGGGACTTCCTACGAGCAGTACTTC. It specifies CASSLQPKGTSYEQYF. The chain uses TRBV11-2 and TRBJ2-7; D may be TRBD2 (6 bases). This CDR3 is built from 16 residues. The germline CDR1 and CDR2 sequences are SGHAT and FQNNGV. The V and J ends lost 5 bases and 1 base respectively, with 18 bases between them.

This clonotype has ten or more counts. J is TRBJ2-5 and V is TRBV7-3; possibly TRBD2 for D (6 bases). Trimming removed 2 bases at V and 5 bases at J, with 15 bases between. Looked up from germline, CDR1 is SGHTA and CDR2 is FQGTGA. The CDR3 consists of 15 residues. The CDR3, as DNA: TGTGCCAGCAGCTTAGACGGTTTGGAGGGGGAGACCCAGTACTTC. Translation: CASSLDGLEGETQYF.

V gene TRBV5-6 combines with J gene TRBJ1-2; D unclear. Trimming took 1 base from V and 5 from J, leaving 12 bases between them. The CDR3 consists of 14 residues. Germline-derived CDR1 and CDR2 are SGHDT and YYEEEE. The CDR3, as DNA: TGTGCCAGCAGCTTGTTTCTACAGAGGTATGGCTACACCTTC. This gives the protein CASSLFLQRYGYTF. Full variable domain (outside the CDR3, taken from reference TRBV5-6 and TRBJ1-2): DAGVTQSPTHLIKTRGQQVTLRCSPKSGHDTVSWYQQALGQGPQFIFQYYEEEERQRGNFPDRFSGHQFPNYSSELNVNALLLGDSALYLCASSLFLQRYGYTFGSGTRLTVV.

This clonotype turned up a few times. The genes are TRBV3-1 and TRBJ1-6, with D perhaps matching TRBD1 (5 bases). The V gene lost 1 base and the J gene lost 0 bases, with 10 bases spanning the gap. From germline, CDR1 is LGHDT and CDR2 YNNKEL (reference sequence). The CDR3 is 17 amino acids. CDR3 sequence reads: CASSQGGVGSYNSPLHF. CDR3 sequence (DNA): TGTGCCAGCAGCCAAGGAGGGGTTGGCTCCTATAATTCACCCCTCCACTTT.

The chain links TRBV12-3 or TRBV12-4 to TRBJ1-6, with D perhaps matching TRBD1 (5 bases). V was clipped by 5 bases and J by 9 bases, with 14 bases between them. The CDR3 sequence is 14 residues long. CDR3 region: CASSAGGSISPLHF. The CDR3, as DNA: TGTGCCAGCAGTGCCGGGGGGAGTATTTCACCCCTCCACTTT.

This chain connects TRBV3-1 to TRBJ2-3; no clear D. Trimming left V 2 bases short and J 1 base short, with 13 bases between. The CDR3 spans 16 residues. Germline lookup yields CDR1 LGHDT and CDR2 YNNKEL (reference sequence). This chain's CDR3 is CASSQKAFSGTDTQYF. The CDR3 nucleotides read TGTGCCAGCAGCCAAAAGGCGTTCAGCGGCACAGATACGCAGTATTTT.

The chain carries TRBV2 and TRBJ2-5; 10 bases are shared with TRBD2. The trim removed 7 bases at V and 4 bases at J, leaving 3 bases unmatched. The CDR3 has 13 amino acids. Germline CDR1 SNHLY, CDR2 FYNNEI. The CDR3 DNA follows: TGTGCCAGCACAATAGCGGGGGGAGAGACCCAGTACTTC. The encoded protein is CASTIAGGETQYF.

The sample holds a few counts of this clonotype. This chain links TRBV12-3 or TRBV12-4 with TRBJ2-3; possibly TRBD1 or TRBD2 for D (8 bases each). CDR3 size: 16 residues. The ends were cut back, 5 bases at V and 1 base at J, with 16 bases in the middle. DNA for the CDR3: TGTGCCAGCAGTCCCAGGGGGCGGGGGGGCACAGATACGCAGTATTTT. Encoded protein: CASSPRGRGGTDTQYF.

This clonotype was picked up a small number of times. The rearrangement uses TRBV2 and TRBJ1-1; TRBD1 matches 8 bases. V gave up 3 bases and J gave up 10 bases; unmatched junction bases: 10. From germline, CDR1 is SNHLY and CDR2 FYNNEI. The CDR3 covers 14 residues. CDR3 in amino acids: CASSDTRTGKRAFF. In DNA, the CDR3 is TGTGCCAGCAGTGATACACGGACAGGGAAAAGAGCTTTCTTT.

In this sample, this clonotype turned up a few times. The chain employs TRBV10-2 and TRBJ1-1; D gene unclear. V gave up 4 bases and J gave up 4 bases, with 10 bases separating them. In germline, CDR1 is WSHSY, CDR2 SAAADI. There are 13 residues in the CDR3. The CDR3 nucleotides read TGCGCCAGCAGTGTTACATTTTCCACTGAAGCTTTCTTT. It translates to CASSVTFSTEAFF.

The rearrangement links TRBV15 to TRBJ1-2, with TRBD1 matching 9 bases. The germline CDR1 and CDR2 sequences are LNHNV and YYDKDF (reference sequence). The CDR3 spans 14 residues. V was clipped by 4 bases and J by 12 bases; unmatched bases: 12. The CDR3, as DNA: TGTGCCACCAGCATAACACTGCCGGGACAGGGTAACACCTTC. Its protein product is CATSITLPGQGNTF.